This passage covers 25 T cell receptor beta chains from one sample sequenced in a study of blood T cell repertoires in COVID-19. Profiling relied on immunoSEQ multiplex PCR, and the TCRdb table lists in-frame clones only, not all of them. The repertoire includes about 54,000 clones, under 90% of them detected once, and approximately 4.5% sits in the top ten. Sequencing used peripheral blood. The source is a man aged 35 to 55 with active COVID-19.

This chain connects TRBV10-1 to TRBJ2-5; 8 bases agree with TRBD2. This CDR3 is 14 amino acids long. Germline lookup yields CDR1 WNHNN and CDR2 SYGVQD (reference sequence). The J segment lost 6 bases and the V segment lost 5 bases, leaving 8 bases of the junction unmatched. CDR3 protein: CASSHSGSGKTQYF. DNA for the CDR3: TGCGCCAGCAGTCACAGCGGGAGCGGGAAGACCCAGTACTTC.

The rearrangement links TRBV4-1 to TRBJ2-7; 13 bases are a match to TRBD2. Germline-derived CDR1 and CDR2 are MGHRA and YSYEKL. J was trimmed by 8 bases and V by 4 bases; bases with no gene match: 5. The CDR3 has 14 amino acids. This CDR3 is CASSPRGLAGKQYF. The CDR3 DNA reads TGCGCCAGCAGCCCTCGGGGACTAGCGGGAAAGCAGTACTTC.

The chain uses TRBV5-8 and TRBJ2-3, with D maybe TRBD1 (9 bases). V dropped 4 bases and J dropped 3 bases, with 15 bases sitting between them. This CDR3 comprises 15 residues. Germline CDR1 reads SGHTS; CDR2 reads YDEGEE. This CDR3 is CASSTGGGGTDTQYF. The CDR3 DNA reads TGTGCCAGCAGCACAGGGGGCGGGGGGACAGATACGCAGTATTTT.

With respect to this clone: The identical CDR3 is also encoded by other nucleotide sequences in the sample. V is TRBV9 and J is TRBJ1-1; the match to TRBD1 covers 7 bases. Unmatched junction bases numbered 16, after V lost 4 bases and J lost 4 bases. Per the germline V gene, CDR1 is SGDLS and CDR2 is YYNGEE. CDR3 size: 17 residues. DNA for the CDR3: TGTGCCAGCAGCCCTGAAGGAGGGGGCGCTGCCCTCACTGAAGCTTTCTTT. Translation gives CASSPEGGGAALTEAFF. The whole variable domain, remainder taken from reference TRBV9 and TRBJ1-1, is DSGVTQTPKHLITATGQRVTLRCSPRSGDLSVYWYQQSLDQGLQFLIQYYNGEERAKGNILERFSAQQFPDLHSELNLSSLELGDSALYFCASSPEGGGAALTEAFFGQGTRLTVV.

The chain recombines TRBV3-1 (or the pseudogene TRBV3-2) with TRBJ2-3; D ambiguous. The CDR3 is made up of 14 amino acids. Trimming left V 0 bases short and J 3 bases short, with 7 bases between. Looked up from germline, CDR1 is LGHDT and CDR2 is YNNKEL (reference sequence). In DNA, the CDR3 is TGTGCCAGCAGCCAAGATTTCTTGACAGATACGCAGTATTTT. Translated, it gives CASSQDFLTDTQYF.

This rearrangement joins TRBV27 to TRBJ2-7; a possible D gene is TRBD2 (6 bases). V was pared by 8 bases and J by 5 bases, with 25 bases between. The V gene's germline CDR1 is MNHEY and CDR2 SMNVEV (reference sequence). This CDR3 region has 16 residues. For the CDR3, the DNA is TGTGCCAGCTCCCGAGTGCAAGTCCTGGGGAGGAACGAGCAGTACTTC. Translation: CASSRVQVLGRNEQYF.

V and J are TRBV30 and TRBJ2-7, with a weak D call TRBD2 (5 bases). The CDR3 is made up of 13 amino acids. Germline V CDR1 and CDR2: GTSNPN, SVGIG (reference sequence). The V gene lost 4 bases and the J gene lost 0 bases, with 10 bases spanning the gap. The CDR3 reads CAWNRDFSYEQYF. CDR3 DNA: TGTGCCTGGAACCGGGATTTCTCCTACGAGCAGTACTTC.

The rearrangement uses TRBV27 and TRBJ2-2, with TRBD2 matching 10 bases. The CDR3 has 17 amino acids. Trimming removed 6 bases from V and 0 bases from J; junction bases left unmatched: 7. Germline values: CDR1 MNHEY, CDR2 SMNVEV (reference sequence). The CDR3 nucleotides read TGTGCCAGCAGGTTAGCGGGAGGTTCCTCGAACACCGGGGAGCTGTTTTTT. It encodes CASRLAGGSSNTGELFF.

This sequence joins TRBV9 and TRBJ2-3, with 10 bases matching TRBD1. V lost 2 bases to trimming and J lost 1 base; unmatched junction nucleotides: 1. CDR1 SGDLS and CDR2 YYNGEE come from the germline V gene. This CDR3 has 15 amino acids. This chain's CDR3 is CASSVGTGGTDTQYF. The CDR3 DNA reads TGTGCCAGCAGCGTGGGGACAGGGGGCACAGATACGCAGTATTTT.

The V call is TRBV10-3, the J call TRBJ1-1; 9 positions match TRBD1. CDR1 and CDR2 from the germline V gene are ENHRY and SYGVKD. The J segment lost 1 base and the V segment lost 6 bases, leaving 3 bases of the junction unmatched. This CDR3 has 14 residues. As DNA, the CDR3 is TGTGCCATCAGGGGGGACAGGGAGAACACTGAAGCTTTCTTT. Translated: CAIRGDRENTEAFF.

The V gene is TRBV2, the J gene TRBJ2-7; D perhaps matches TRBD2 (5 bases). Trimming pared 2 bases from V and 9 bases from J, leaving 17 bases between. This CDR3 contains 14 residues. Germline values: CDR1 SNHLY, CDR2 FYNNEI. CDR3 nucleotide sequence: TGTGCCAGCAGTGAAATCACTCTTGCGGGCGGGCAGTACTTC. It is translated as CASSEITLAGGQYF.

CDR3 nucleotides: TGTGCCAGCAGCGCAAGACTAGCGGGAACGGTCGGGGAGCTGTTTTTT. It is translated as CASSARLAGTVGELFF. V and J are TRBV9 and TRBJ2-2; 11 positions agree with TRBD2. The germline gives CDR1 SGDLS, CDR2 YYNGEE. This CDR3 comprises 16 residues. V gave up 3 bases and J gave up 7 bases; unmatched junction bases: 8.

This chain connects TRBV6-2 or TRBV6-3 to TRBJ1-5; 10 bases are a match to TRBD1. Germline V gives CDR1 MNHEY, CDR2 SVGEGT. The V segment lost 4 bases and the J segment 7 bases; nucleotides outside the gene matches: 7. The CDR3 totals 15 residues. The CDR3 protein is CASSSRDRGGQPQHF. In DNA, the CDR3 is TGTGCCAGCAGTTCCCGGGACAGGGGAGGACAGCCCCAGCATTTT.

This clone was observed a few times. The V call is TRBV12-5, the J call TRBJ1-1; D not certain. V shed 2 bases and J shed 1 base, with 5 bases lying between them. The CDR3 consists of 13 residues. Germline V gene sequence: CDR1 LGHNT, CDR2 FRNRAP. The CDR3 spells CASGLSQNTEAFF. CDR3 sequence (DNA): TGTGCTAGTGGTTTGTCCCAGAACACTGAAGCTTTCTTT.

This chain joins TRBV6-5 and TRBJ1-4, with TRBD1 matching over 7 bases. This CDR3 has 16 amino acids. Germline CDR1 and CDR2: MNHEY and SVGAGI. V lost 4 bases and J lost 0; bases outside the gene matches: 5. CDR3 region: CASSFQTGATNEKLFF. The CDR3 DNA is TGTGCCAGCAGTTTCCAAACAGGGGCAACTAATGAAAAACTGTTTTTT.

The rearrangement uses TRBV19 and TRBJ2-3, with unresolved D. V was cut by 3 bases and J by 5 bases, with 9 bases left in between. Per germline, CDR1 LNHDA and CDR2 SQIVND (reference sequence). The CDR3 consists of 13 residues. The CDR3 sequence: CASSILLLDTQYF. CDR3 in DNA: TGTGCCAGTAGTATTCTACTCTTAGATACGCAGTATTTT.

CDR3 nucleotides: TGTGCCAGCAACCAGGGCGGGAACACTGAAGCTTTCTTT. It is translated as CASNQGGNTEAFF. This sequence joins TRBV9 and TRBJ1-1; D is perhaps TRBD1 (5 bases). The CDR3 has 13 residues. CDR1 is SGDLS and CDR2 is YYNGEE in the germline V gene. The V and J ends lost 6 bases and 1 base respectively, with 10 bases between them.

The chain links TRBV10-2 to TRBJ2-7; 13 bases line up with TRBD2. The CDR3 contains 14 residues. V was clipped by 6 bases and J by 3 bases; unmatched bases: 2. Per germline, CDR1 WSHSY and CDR2 SAAADI. CDR3 DNA sequence: TGCGCCAGCAGCGGGACTAGCGGGGTCTACGAGCAGTACTTC. Residues: CASSGTSGVYEQYF.

This chain connects TRBV29-1 to TRBJ1-1; D gene unclear. Trimming pared 7 bases from V and 2 bases from J, leaving 8 bases between. CDR3 size: 11 residues. Germline values: CDR1 SQVTM, CDR2 ANQGSEA. In DNA form, the CDR3 reads TGCAGCGCCCGGGTTAACACTGAAGCTTTCTTT. Protein product: CSARVNTEAFF. The full variable domain, in which reference TRBV29-1 and TRBJ1-1 provide the parts outside the CDR3, is SAVISQKPSRDICQRGTSLTIQCQVDSQVTMMFWYRQQPGQSLTLIATANQGSEATYESGFVIDKFPISRPNLTFSTLTVSNMSPEDSSIYLCSARVNTEAFFGQGTRLTVV.

The chain is built from TRBV6-5 and TRBJ1-2, with 10 bases lining up with TRBD1. J was trimmed by 4 bases and V by 4 bases; bases with no gene match: 3. The length of the CDR3 is 14 residues. CDR1 and CDR2 (germline): MNHEY, SVGAGI. CDR3 coding DNA: TGTGCCAGCAGTTCGGACAGGGGGGCCTATGGCTACACCTTC. This sequence encodes CASSSDRGAYGYTF.

The chain employs TRBV7-8 and TRBJ2-2, with TRBD2 matching 7 bases. Germline CDR1 is SGHVS and CDR2 is FQNEAQ. V trimming: 4 bases; J trimming: 1 base; junction bases outside the gene matches: 6. This CDR3 has 16 amino acids. For the CDR3, the DNA is TGTGCCAGCAGCTCCCGGACTAGTCTGAACACCGGGGAGCTGTTTTTT. Translation gives CASSSRTSLNTGELFF.

V usage is TRBV24-1 and J usage is TRBJ2-5; no reliable D call. This CDR3 comprises 13 residues. Germline CDR1 KGHDR, CDR2 SFDVKD. V was pared by 2 bases and J by 0 bases, with 3 bases between. The CDR3 is CATSDSYQETQYF. The CDR3 DNA follows: TGTGCCACCAGTGATTCGTACCAAGAGACCCAGTACTTC.

The chain links TRBV14 to TRBJ2-4, with no clear D. The CDR3 covers 14 residues. The germline CDR1 and CDR2 sequences are SGHDN and FVKESK. V lost 2 bases to trimming and J lost 7 bases, with 12 bases between them. The CDR3 sequence is CASSQRIADNIQYF. In nucleotides, the CDR3 is TGTGCCAGCAGCCAACGTATCGCGGATAACATTCAGTACTTC.

The J gene is TRBJ2-5, the V gene TRBV28; D unclear. Germline CDR1 and CDR2: MDHEN and SYDVKM. The CDR3 spans 16 residues. V dropped 8 bases and J dropped 7 bases, with 26 bases sitting between them. The CDR3 DNA reads TGTGCCAGCGTGGCCCCAGGCGAAATACCCCCCGGGACCCAGTACTTC. It encodes CASVAPGEIPPGTQYF.

This chain's CDR3 is CASSPTGRGADTQYF. CDR3 in DNA: TGTGCCAGCAGCCCCACCGGTCGGGGGGCAGATACGCAGTATTTT. The rearrangement uses TRBV3-1 (or the pseudogene TRBV3-2) and TRBJ2-3, with 7 nucleotides matching TRBD2. Germline-derived CDR1 and CDR2 are LGHDT and YNNKEL (reference sequence). The CDR3 runs 15 residues. The V gene end was trimmed by 4 bases and the J gene end by 4 bases; junction bases not matched to a gene: 8.